Listed here are 24 T cell receptor beta chains from one sample, sequenced in a study of blood T cell repertoires in COVID-19. Sequenced by immunoSEQ multiplex PCR; TCRdb stores in-frame clones only, minus some. Among more than 80,000 clones listed, over 80% were seen once. Source material: peripheral blood. Receptors were obtained from a woman over 75 with active or convalescent COVID-19.

This clone occurred a few times. This chain connects TRBV6-5 to TRBJ2-5; D remains unclear. This CDR3 comprises 13 residues. Germline V lookup: CDR1 MNHEY, CDR2 SVGAGI. V shed 2 bases and J shed 5 bases, with 9 bases lying between them. CDR3 residues: CASSYDLLETQYF. The CDR3 region has the DNA TGTGCCAGCAGTTACGACTTGTTGGAGACCCAGTACTTC.

The CDR3 region is CASSPDRGLTGELFF. The CDR3, as DNA: TGCGCCAGCAGTCCTGACAGGGGGCTGACCGGGGAGCTGTTTTTT. This sequence joins TRBV4-1 and TRBJ2-2; TRBD1 matches at 10 bases. J gave up 5 bases and V 6 bases, and 6 bases lay outside the gene matches. CDR1 and CDR2 (germline): MGHRA, YSYEKL. This CDR3 contains 15 residues.

The chain employs TRBV7-3 and TRBJ1-2; a possible D gene is TRBD1 (6 bases). CDR1 is SGHTA, CDR2 FQGTGA, per germline. The ends were cut back, 5 bases at V and 7 bases at J, with 14 bases in the middle. This CDR3 contains 13 residues. The CDR3 DNA is TGTGCCAGCAGCCCTGTCAGGGGCCCTGGCTACACCTTC. Protein sequence: CASSPVRGPGYTF.

Note on this clone: Mismatch with germline at one junction end may stem from a read error. This sequence joins TRBV28 and TRBJ2-1; possibly TRBD2 for D (5 bases). The CDR3 is made up of 20 amino acids. Per germline, CDR1 MDHEN and CDR2 SYDVKM. For the CDR3, the DNA is TGTGCCAACACCTCCCCCCACAGTACCCCTCCGGGGTCCTCCTTCAATGAGCAGTTCTTC. Its translation: CANTSPHSTPPGSSFNEQFF. Variable domain in full (rest from reference TRBV28 and TRBJ2-1): DVKVTQSSRYLVKRTGEKVFLECVQDMDHENMFWYRQDPGLGLRLIYFSYDVKMKEKGDIPEGYSVSREKKERFSLILESASTNQTSMYLCANTSPHSTPPGSSFNEQFFGPGTRLTVL.

This clone was observed a handful of times. The chain has TRBV6-5 and TRBJ2-7; the match to TRBD1 covers 7 bases. Germline V gives CDR1 MNHEY, CDR2 SVGAGI. The V segment lost 2 bases and the J segment 2 bases; nucleotides outside the gene matches: 9. This CDR3 is 16 amino acids long. The CDR3 DNA follows: TGTGCCAGCAGTTACCAGGGACAGCCACTACCCTACGAGCAGTACTTC. This sequence encodes CASSYQGQPLPYEQYF.

V and J are TRBV23-1 and TRBJ1-2; D possibly corresponds to TRBD1 (5 bases). Being an ORF, TRBV23-1 has a function that is uncertain. This CDR3 is 13 amino acids long. Trimming cost V 7 bases and J 4 bases, with 13 bases left between them. CDR3 in DNA: TGCGCCAGCACCCGGGGGGAGGCCTATGGCTACACCTTC. It encodes CASTRGEAYGYTF.

The rearrangement joins TRBV27 to TRBJ2-7; 8 positions agree with TRBD1. The CDR3 spans 11 residues. V dropped 8 bases and J dropped 4; count of bases not matched to a gene: 1. Germline CDR1 is MNHEY and CDR2 is SMNVEV (reference sequence). The CDR3 DNA reads TGTGCCAGCGGACAGGGTTACGAGCAGTACTTC. The encoded protein is CASGQGYEQYF.

The gene calls are TRBV4-3 and TRBJ1-4; the D gene is possibly TRBD1 (5 bases). With 4 bases removed from V and 9 bases from J, the gap between germline ends came to 18 bases. Per the germline V gene, CDR1 is LGHNA and CDR2 is YSLEER. The CDR3 sequence is 15 residues long. The CDR3: CASSLEWGDTQKLFF. DNA for the CDR3: TGCGCCAGCAGCCTGGAATGGGGCGATACCCAAAAACTGTTTTTT.

The V gene is TRBV5-6, the J gene TRBJ2-3; weak D call: TRBD2 (6 bases). Trimming took 7 bases from V and 0 from J, leaving 18 bases between them. Germline V gene data show CDR1 as SGHDT and CDR2 as YYEEEE. The CDR3 has 16 residues. The CDR3 sequence is CASERRAWGSTDTQYF. CDR3 bases: TGTGCCAGCGAACGGAGGGCGTGGGGAAGCACAGATACGCAGTATTTT.

The chain is built from TRBV5-1 and TRBJ2-2, with D perhaps matching TRBD1 (6 bases). The CDR3 contains 16 residues. Trimming removed 0 bases at V and 5 bases at J, with 14 bases between. Germline V gives CDR1 SGHRS, CDR2 YFSETQ. CDR3 coding DNA: TGCGCCAGCAGCTTGGCCGCGTCAGGGGCTACCGGGGAGCTGTTTTTT. Amino acids: CASSLAASGATGELFF.

The rearrangement uses TRBV7-3 and TRBJ2-1; the match to TRBD2 covers 12 bases. V lost 4 bases, J lost 10 bases, and 11 bases stayed unmatched. Germline loops: CDR1 SGHTA, CDR2 FQGTGA. The CDR3 contains 16 residues. CDR3 coding DNA: TGTGCCAGCAGCTCGGAGGGACTAGCGGGTTCCGGGGAGCAGTTCTTC. Translating it yields CASSSEGLAGSGEQFF. Full variable domain (outside the CDR3, taken from reference TRBV7-3 and TRBJ2-1): GAGVSQTPSNKVTEKGKYVELRCDPISGHTALYWYRQSLGQGPEFLIYFQGTGAADDSGLPNDRFFAVRPEGSVSTLKIQRTERGDSAVYLCASSSEGLAGSGEQFFGPGTRLTVL.

This clone was found a few times. The rearrangement joins TRBV7-9 to TRBJ1-6, with TRBD1 as a possible D gene (6 bases). Germline V gene lookup returns CDR1 SEHNR and CDR2 FQNEAQ (reference sequence). Trimming took off 6 bases at V and 4 bases at J, with 10 bases between the two ends. The CDR3 has 14 amino acids. The CDR3 loop is CASRRDNYNSPLHF. CDR3 sequence (DNA): TGTGCCAGCAGAAGGGACAATTATAATTCACCCCTCCACTTT.

The J gene is TRBJ2-5, the V gene TRBV7-3, with D unresolved. In germline, CDR1 is SGHTA, CDR2 FQGTGA. Trimming removed 3 bases from V and 0 bases from J, with 5 bases in between. The CDR3 has 13 residues. CDR3 nucleotides: TGTGCCAGCAGCTTTGACTACCAAGAGACCCAGTACTTC. Protein product: CASSFDYQETQYF.

A single count supports this clone. The V call is TRBV15, the J call TRBJ1-2; D unclear. The CDR3 is 15 residues long. V was pared by 0 bases and J by 4 bases, with 12 bases between. CDR1 LNHNV and CDR2 YYDKDF come from the germline V gene (reference sequence). The CDR3: CATSREDREGYGYTF. CDR3 coding DNA: TGTGCCACCAGCAGAGAAGACCGTGAGGGCTATGGCTACACCTTC.

V is TRBV5-1 and J is TRBJ1-6; TRBD1 might be the D (5 bases). The germline V gene encodes CDR1 SGHRS and CDR2 YFSETQ. CDR3 length equals 15 residues. The V end lost 0 bases, the J end lost 9 bases, and 13 bases lay between the germline ends. This CDR3 reads CASSLDGGLSSPLHF. The CDR3 DNA reads TGCGCCAGCAGCTTGGATGGGGGGTTAAGTTCACCCCTCCACTTT. The complete variable domain, with remaining parts taken from reference TRBV5-1 and TRBJ1-6, reads KAGVTQTPRYLIKTRGQQVTLSCSPISGHRSVSWYQQTPGQGLQFLFEYFSETQRNKGNFPGRFSGRQFSNSRSEMNVSTLELGDSALYLCASSLDGGLSSPLHFGNGTRLTVT.

The chain carries TRBV19 and TRBJ2-7; the D gene is possibly TRBD1 (6 bases). Germline assignment: CDR1 LNHDA and CDR2 SQIVND (reference sequence). Trimming took off 7 bases at V and 2 bases at J, with 18 bases between the two ends. This CDR3 is built from 15 residues. CDR3 sequence (DNA): TGTGCCAGTACACGAAGCCGGGACACTACCTACGAGCAGTACTTC. It codes for CASTRSRDTTYEQYF.

A few counts support this clone. The rearrangement links TRBV7-9 to TRBJ2-7, with D possibly TRBD2 on 6 matching bases. The CDR3 totals 13 residues. In germline, CDR1 is SEHNR, CDR2 FQNEAQ (reference sequence). Trimming shortened V by 1 base and J by 6 bases, and 10 bases separated the two germline ends. The CDR3 bases are TGTGCCAGCAGCTTAGGGTCCGGGAGCGAGCAGTACTTC. Amino acid sequence: CASSLGSGSEQYF.

The chain has TRBV7-6 and TRBJ2-5, with 7 positions matching TRBD1. Germline V gives CDR1 SGHVS, CDR2 FNYEAQ. Trimming at V came to 5 bases and at J to 2 bases, leaving 5 bases not matched to a gene. CDR3 length: 14 amino acids. This chain's CDR3 is CASSAPGQQETQYF. In DNA form, the CDR3 reads TGTGCCAGCAGCGCTCCGGGACAGCAAGAGACCCAGTACTTC.

J is TRBJ1-1 and V is TRBV7-9, with a possible D match to TRBD1 (6 bases). Germline V gene sequence: CDR1 SEHNR, CDR2 FQNEAQ (reference sequence). V was trimmed by 1 base and J by 6 bases, leaving 15 bases between them. CDR3 size: 15 residues. DNA of the CDR3: TGTGCCAGCAGCTTAGTCCCAGGGGTAGGGGCTGAAGCTTTCTTT. Protein sequence: CASSLVPGVGAEAFF.

This rearrangement joins TRBV7-2 to TRBJ2-2; TRBD1 aligns across 9 bases. The germline V gene has CDR1 SGHTA and CDR2 FQGNSA. Germline trimming cut 2 bases from V and 6 bases from J; bases unmatched to any gene: 10. The CDR3 consists of 17 residues. CDR3 residues: CASSLNRDRELAGELFF. In DNA, the CDR3 is TGTGCCAGCAGCTTAAACCGGGACAGGGAGCTTGCCGGGGAGCTGTTTTTT.

V is TRBV27 and J is TRBJ2-5, with a weak D call TRBD2 (6 bases). V lost 6 bases, J lost 5 bases, and 22 bases lay in between. The germline gives CDR1 MNHEY, CDR2 SMNVEV (reference sequence). This CDR3 comprises 16 residues. Here the CDR3 reads CASSRAPGGPGETQYF. The CDR3 DNA follows: TGTGCCAGCAGCAGGGCCCCCGGAGGGCCCGGGGAGACCCAGTACTTC.

The chain combines TRBV6-5 with TRBJ1-2, with D possibly matching TRBD1 (6 bases). The CDR3 loop spans 13 amino acids. V dropped 6 bases and J dropped 12 bases, with 20 bases sitting between them. Per germline, CDR1 MNHEY and CDR2 SVGAGI. CDR3 in amino acids: CASRIDRGAPHTF. Here the CDR3 DNA reads TGTGCCAGCAGGATAGACCGGGGGGCCCCGCACACCTTC.

The chain has TRBV18 and TRBJ1-4, with 7 bases identical to TRBD1. Germline CDR1 reads KGHSH; CDR2 reads LQKENI. The V segment lost 8 bases and the J segment 5 bases; nucleotides outside the gene matches: 8. The CDR3 sequence is 14 residues long. The CDR3 nucleotides are TGTGCCAGCCAGAGGACAGGAGAAAATGAAAAACTGTTTTTT. It codes for CASQRTGENEKLFF.

The gene calls are TRBV19 and TRBJ1-4, with D possibly being TRBD1 (6 bases). Germline lookup yields CDR1 LNHDA and CDR2 SQIVND (reference sequence). The CDR3 extends over 13 amino acids. V was pared by 4 bases and J by 7 bases, with 10 bases between. DNA of the CDR3: TGTGCCAGTAGTAACAGGGACGGTGAAAAACTGTTTTTT. Amino acid sequence: CASSNRDGEKLFF.